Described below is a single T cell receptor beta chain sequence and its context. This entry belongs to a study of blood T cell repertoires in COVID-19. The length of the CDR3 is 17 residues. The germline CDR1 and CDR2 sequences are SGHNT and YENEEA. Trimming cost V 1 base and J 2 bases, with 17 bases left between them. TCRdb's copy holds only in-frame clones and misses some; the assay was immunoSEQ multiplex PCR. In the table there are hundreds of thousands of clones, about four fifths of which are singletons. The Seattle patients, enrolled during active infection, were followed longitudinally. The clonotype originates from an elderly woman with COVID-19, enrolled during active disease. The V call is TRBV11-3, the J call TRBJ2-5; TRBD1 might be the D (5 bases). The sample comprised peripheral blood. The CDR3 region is CASSLGGWGLLQETQYF. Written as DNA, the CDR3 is TGTGCCAGCAGCTTAGGTGGTTGGGGCTTGCTACAAGAGACCCAGTACTTC.